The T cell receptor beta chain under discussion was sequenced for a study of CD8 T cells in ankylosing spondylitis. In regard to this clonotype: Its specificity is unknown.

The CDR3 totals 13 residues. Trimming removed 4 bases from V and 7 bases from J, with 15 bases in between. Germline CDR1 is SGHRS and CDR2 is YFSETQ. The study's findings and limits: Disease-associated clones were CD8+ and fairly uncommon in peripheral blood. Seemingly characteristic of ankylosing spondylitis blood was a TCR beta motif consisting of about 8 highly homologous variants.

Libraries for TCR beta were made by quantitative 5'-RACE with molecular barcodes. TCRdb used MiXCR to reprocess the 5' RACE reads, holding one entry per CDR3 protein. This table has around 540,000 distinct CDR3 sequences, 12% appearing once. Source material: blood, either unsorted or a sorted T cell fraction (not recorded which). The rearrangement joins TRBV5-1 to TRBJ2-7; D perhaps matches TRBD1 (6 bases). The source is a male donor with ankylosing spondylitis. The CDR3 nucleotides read TGCGCCAGCAGCGAATCGACAGGACGGGAGCAGTACTTC. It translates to CASSESTGREQYF.